This paragraph reports one T cell receptor beta chain. This clone's antigen is unknown. No base quality information exists; no much larger clone differs at one position. CDR1 is given as LGHNT and CDR2 as FRNRAP, both from the germline V gene. Trimming takes 6 bases from V and 3 bases from J, and the germline ends sit 11 bases apart. Spanning cysteine to phenylalanine, the CDR3 consists of 13 amino acids. Only the CDR3 portion is preserved as DNA: 39 bases, with reading frame beginning at the first base. This sample is drawn from a study of blood T cell repertoires in COVID-19 (dated by TCRdb to 2019 to 2021). Context from the whole study: The collaborator samples originated in the United States, Italy and Spain and spanned the acute and convalescent phases of COVID-19. The prospective study material was composed of cDNA or gDNA derived from T cells, B-cell-depleted T cells, or PBMCs. Subjects who had been exposed to COVID-19, were actively infected with it, or had recovered from it provided the deeply sampled blood TCRbeta repertoires that made up the dataset. The repertoires were released in a freely available public database meant as a resource for research on the immune response to SARS-CoV-2. The samples were drawn from the first 160 participants of the ongoing ImmuneRACE study and from over a thousand subjects provided by 6 global collaborators. Nearly every sample came with metadata listing a de-identified subject ID, COVID-19 status, age in years and sex. Where HLA class I and class II types were available, the types were taken from metadata supplied by the sample provider, not from assay-based typing.

The immunoSEQ Assay, a bias-controlled multiplex PCR, was used to amplify TCRbeta CDR3 regions from genomic DNA. On the study's bioinformatics: Nucleated cell counts per sample were estimated from amplification of reference gene primers within the assay. To quantify the absolute abundance of each unique TCRbeta CDR3 rearrangement, sequence reads were collapsed and filtered. For each sample, productive Simpson clonality was calculated as the square root of Simpson's diversity index across productive rearrangements. TCRdb limited this immuneACCESS table to in-frame rearrangements with V and J called. A share of clones is missing; checked studies link under half to unresolved V genes, and the rest is unexplained. The V and J calls and clone size are taken from that table; D and trimming were inferred from the DNA. The table for this sample lists approximately 71,000 clones; 79% of them were counted only once. The ten largest clonotypes hold less than 30% of the sample.

What the authors observed across the whole study: The quantity of clinical and demographic metadata differed by source and by participant and was supplied without curation.

Collaborating institutions collected whole blood in K2EDTA tubes following their own protocols. Collaborator samples were shipped for TCRbeta analysis as frozen whole blood, isolated PBMCs, or DNA extracted from either sample type. Sequenced sample: peripheral blood. The chain couples TRBV12-5 to TRBJ2-5; 6 matching bases give a weak D call of TRBD2. The TCR originated in a man aged 55 to 69 with active or convalescent COVID-19. The CDR3 is CASGPSGEETQYF. The bases read TGTGCTAGTGGCCCCTCGGGAGAAGAGACCCAGTACTTC.